This is a list of T cell receptor beta chains from one sample in a study of T cell responses to AZD1222 COVID-19 vaccine. Clones were sequenced by immunoSEQ multiplex PCR, and TCRdb holds only the in-frame ones, with some missing. The table includes more than 95,000 clones, 90% detected once. The sample in question was peripheral blood, obtained on day 0 of AZD1222 vaccination. These receptors originate from an adult in good health. Each CDR3 is given with its conserved first and last residue. Each record gives: J gene, V gene, clone size, D gene, CDR3 protein, CDR3 DNA. D genes are given only for firm matches. A clone size is listed for some rows: how often the clone was seen (once, few, many), or a class if it is expanded.

j_call: TRBJ1-5; v_call: TRBV6-5; clone_size: -; d_call: -; cdr3_aa: CASRLTGPRDQPQHF; cdr3_nt: TGTGCCAGCAGGTTAACAGGGCCCAGGGATCAGCCCCAGCATTTT
j_call: TRBJ1-5; v_call: TRBV15; clone_size: -; d_call: -; cdr3_aa: CATSRDLKGGISNQPQHF; cdr3_nt: TGTGCCACCAGCAGAGATCTAAAGGGGGGGATTAGCAATCAGCCCCAGCATTTT
j_call: TRBJ1-5; v_call: TRBV10-3; clone_size: -; d_call: -; cdr3_aa: CATRPTDGNQPQHF; cdr3_nt: TGTGCCACCCGACCGACCGATGGCAATCAGCCCCAGCATTTT
j_call: TRBJ1-1; v_call: TRBV19; clone_size: -; d_call: TRBD1; cdr3_aa: CASSGRGGNTEAFF; cdr3_nt: TGTGCCAGTAGTGGCAGGGGGGGGAACACTGAAGCTTTCTTT
j_call: TRBJ1-3; v_call: TRBV10-2; clone_size: -; d_call: -; cdr3_aa: CASSGSSGNTIYF; cdr3_nt: TGCGCCAGCAGTGGATCCTCTGGAAACACCATATATTTT
j_call: TRBJ2-5; v_call: TRBV4-1; clone_size: -; d_call: TRBD2; cdr3_aa: CASSQGGLAGPPQETQYF; cdr3_nt: TGCGCCAGCAGCCAAGGAGGGCTAGCGGGACCCCCCCAAGAGACCCAGTACTTC
j_call: TRBJ1-2; v_call: TRBV5-6; clone_size: -; d_call: TRBD1; cdr3_aa: CASSLDPGGTYGYTF; cdr3_nt: TGTGCCAGCAGCTTGGATCCAGGGGGGACCTATGGCTACACCTTC
j_call: TRBJ1-2; v_call: TRBV7-9; clone_size: once; d_call: TRBD1; cdr3_aa: CASSSTGYYGYTF; cdr3_nt: TGTGCCAGCAGCTCGACAGGGTACTATGGCTACACCTTC
j_call: TRBJ1-1; v_call: TRBV2; clone_size: -; d_call: -; cdr3_aa: CASSEGSNTEAFF; cdr3_nt: TGTGCCAGCAGTGAAGGCTCGAACACTGAAGCTTTCTTT
j_call: TRBJ1-1; v_call: TRBV7-8; clone_size: -; d_call: -; cdr3_aa: CASSLGTSGSTEAFF; cdr3_nt: TGTGCCAGCAGCTTAGGGACAAGCGGGAGCACTGAAGCTTTCTTT
j_call: TRBJ2-2; v_call: TRBV5-1; clone_size: -; d_call: -; cdr3_aa: CASSLGQSQNTGELFF; cdr3_nt: TGCGCCAGCAGCCTGGGGCAGTCCCAGAACACCGGGGAGCTGTTTTTT
j_call: TRBJ1-4; v_call: TRBV7-9; clone_size: -; d_call: -; cdr3_aa: CASSPTRVEKLFF; cdr3_nt: TGTGCCAGCAGCCCGACAAGGGTTGAAAAACTGTTTTTT
j_call: TRBJ2-1; v_call: TRBV11-2; clone_size: -; d_call: -; cdr3_aa: CASSPFGDDEQFF; cdr3_nt: TGTGCCAGCTCCCCGTTTGGCGACGATGAGCAGTTCTTC
j_call: TRBJ1-4; v_call: TRBV7-2; clone_size: -; d_call: -; cdr3_aa: CASSLQGGSSEKLFF; cdr3_nt: TGTGCCAGCAGCTTACAAGGGGGTTCATCTGAAAAACTGTTTTTT
j_call: TRBJ2-7; v_call: TRBV28; clone_size: -; d_call: -; cdr3_aa: CATGDYEQYF; cdr3_nt: TGTGCCACCGGAGACTACGAGCAGTACTTC
j_call: TRBJ1-2; v_call: TRBV27; clone_size: -; d_call: TRBD1; cdr3_aa: CASSPRQGWHGYTF; cdr3_nt: TGTGCCAGCAGCCCTAGACAGGGCTGGCATGGCTACACCTTC
j_call: TRBJ2-3; v_call: TRBV5-1; clone_size: -; d_call: TRBD1; cdr3_aa: CASSPWTGRTDTQYF; cdr3_nt: TGCGCCAGCAGCCCCTGGACAGGGAGGACAGATACGCAGTATTTT
j_call: TRBJ2-3; v_call: TRBV4-1; clone_size: -; d_call: TRBD2; cdr3_aa: CASSQRTSGRSADTQYF; cdr3_nt: TGCGCCAGCAGCCAGAGGACTAGCGGGAGATCGGCAGATACGCAGTATTTT
j_call: TRBJ2-2; v_call: TRBV2; clone_size: -; d_call: -; cdr3_aa: CASNLGDGTHTGELFF; cdr3_nt: TGTGCCTCTAACCTGGGCGACGGGACCCACACCGGGGAGCTGTTTTTT
j_call: TRBJ1-2; v_call: TRBV2; clone_size: -; d_call: TRBD1; cdr3_aa: CASSEEAGGYGYTF; cdr3_nt: TGTGCCAGCAGTGAAGAAGCAGGGGGCTATGGCTACACCTTC
j_call: TRBJ2-1; v_call: TRBV28; clone_size: -; d_call: -; cdr3_aa: CASSTLGGRRGNNEQFF; cdr3_nt: TGTGCCAGCAGTACCCTCGGGGGACGGCGGGGAAACAATGAGCAGTTCTTC
j_call: TRBJ2-7; v_call: TRBV6-5; clone_size: -; d_call: TRBD1; cdr3_aa: CASSPTGTGYYEQYF; cdr3_nt: TGTGCCAGCAGTCCTACCGGGACAGGGTACTACGAGCAGTACTTC
j_call: TRBJ2-5; v_call: TRBV19; clone_size: -; d_call: -; cdr3_aa: CASSEGSETQYF; cdr3_nt: TGTGCCAGTAGTGAGGGTTCGGAGACCCAGTACTTC
j_call: TRBJ1-1; v_call: TRBV28; clone_size: -; d_call: TRBD1; cdr3_aa: CASVNVRGRTEAFF; cdr3_nt: TGTGCCAGCGTTAACGTGAGGGGGCGGACTGAAGCTTTCTTT
j_call: TRBJ2-1; v_call: TRBV7-2; clone_size: -; d_call: TRBD2; cdr3_aa: CASSLVAGGINEQFF; cdr3_nt: TGTGCCAGCAGCTTAGTAGCGGGAGGAATCAATGAGCAGTTCTTC
j_call: TRBJ2-6; v_call: TRBV7-9; clone_size: -; d_call: -; cdr3_aa: CASSFQTGQGGGANVLTF; cdr3_nt: TGTGCCAGCAGCTTCCAAACAGGGCAAGGTGGAGGGGCCAACGTCCTGACTTTC
j_call: TRBJ2-7; v_call: TRBV28; clone_size: -; d_call: -; cdr3_aa: CASSPGLWGAYEQYF; cdr3_nt: TGTGCCAGCAGCCCTGGTTTGTGGGGGGCCTACGAGCAGTACTTC
j_call: TRBJ2-2; v_call: TRBV27; clone_size: -; d_call: -; cdr3_aa: CASSLWGVTGELFF; cdr3_nt: TGTGCCAGCAGTTTATGGGGTGTCACCGGGGAGCTGTTTTTT
j_call: TRBJ2-3; v_call: TRBV20-1; clone_size: -; d_call: TRBD2; cdr3_aa: CSASPLAELITDTQYF; cdr3_nt: TGCAGTGCTAGTCCCCTAGCGGAACTTATTACAGATACGCAGTATTTT
j_call: TRBJ1-1; v_call: TRBV28; clone_size: -; d_call: -; cdr3_aa: CASKPEDRNTEAFF; cdr3_nt: TGTGCCAGCAAACCTGAAGACAGGAACACTGAAGCTTTCTTT
j_call: TRBJ2-3; v_call: TRBV7-2; clone_size: -; d_call: -; cdr3_aa: CASSLGLATDTQYF; cdr3_nt: TGTGCCAGCAGCTTAGGGCTAGCCACAGATACGCAGTATTTT
j_call: TRBJ1-3; v_call: TRBV18; clone_size: -; d_call: -; cdr3_aa: CASSPDRTIYF; cdr3_nt: TGTGCCAGCTCACCAGACCGCACCATATATTTT
j_call: TRBJ2-5; v_call: TRBV19; clone_size: -; d_call: -; cdr3_aa: CASSISQGQETQYF; cdr3_nt: TGTGCCAGTAGTATATCACAGGGTCAAGAGACCCAGTACTTC
j_call: TRBJ2-3; v_call: TRBV18; clone_size: few; d_call: TRBD1; cdr3_aa: CASSPLGQGTQYF; cdr3_nt: TGTGCCAGCTCACCCCTGGGACAGGGTACGCAGTATTTT